These 21 T cell receptor beta chains originate from one sample sequenced in a study of shared clonotypes between healthy human individuals. The protocol was immunoSEQ multiplex PCR, while the TCRdb copy is restricted to in-frame clones and leaves out a portion. The sample has 2 million to 2.5 million clones; more than 85% are singletons. CD45RO-negative, CCR7-positively selected cells formed the naive CD8 fraction, excluding terminally differentiated effector memory CD45RA+ cells. The sequencing input was naive CD8+ T cells from PBMCs. These receptors were collected from a young man in good health. Some clones in this sample may be carry-over from other donors' samples.

The chain carries TRBV18 and TRBJ2-7, with no clear D. Trimming pared 6 bases from V and 0 bases from J, leaving 12 bases between. CDR3 length: 14 residues. CDR1 is KGHSH, CDR2 LQKENI, per germline. The CDR3 protein is CASSKPADSYEQYF. DNA for the CDR3: TGTGCCAGCTCCAAACCGGCGGACTCCTACGAGCAGTACTTC.

This clone was seen only a few times. CDR3: CASSTPPRFF. CDR3 nucleotides: TGTGCCAGTAGTACACCCCCCCGTTTCTTT. The chain couples TRBV19 to TRBJ1-1; D gene uncertain. The CDR3 is made up of 10 amino acids. The V gene's germline CDR1 is LNHDA and CDR2 SQIVND (reference sequence). Trimming removed 4 bases at V and 13 bases at J, with 10 bases between.

This clone was observed a handful of times. Additional DNA sequences in this sample encode the identical CDR3. The rearrangement uses TRBV14 and TRBJ1-1; perhaps TRBD1 as D (5 bases). The CDR3 sequence is 13 residues long. Germline V lookup: CDR1 SGHDN, CDR2 FVKESK. Trimming shortened V by 4 bases and J by 1 base, and 7 bases separated the two germline ends. CDR3 coding DNA: TGTGCCAGCAGCCCCGGACAGAACACTGAAGCTTTCTTT. Translation: CASSPGQNTEAFF.

A single count supports this clone. The J gene is TRBJ1-2, the V gene TRBV19, with D perhaps matching TRBD1 (5 bases). V shed 0 bases and J shed 3 bases, with 17 bases lying between them. The CDR3 sequence is 17 residues long. Per germline, CDR1 LNHDA and CDR2 SQIVND (reference sequence). The CDR3, as DNA: TGTGCCAGTAGTATAGATAGATCGGGACTCCACGACTATGGCTACACCTTC. This gives the protein CASSIDRSGLHDYGYTF.

The CDR3 DNA sequence: TGTGCCAGCAGCCTGACAGGGCCCACTGAAGCTTTCTTT. The encoded protein is CASSLTGPTEAFF. This chain uses TRBV7-9 with TRBJ1-1; 7 nucleotides line up with TRBD1. The CDR3 has 13 residues. Germline values: CDR1 SEHNR, CDR2 FQNEAQ (reference sequence). Losses at the gene ends were 5 bases for V and 4 bases for J; bases not matched to a gene: 4.

The CDR3 DNA reads TGCGCCAGCAGAGGGGGGAACTATGGCTACACCTTC. It translates to CASRGGNYGYTF. The rearrangement joins TRBV4-3 to TRBJ1-2, with TRBD1 as a possible D gene (6 bases). This CDR3 region has 12 residues. Deletions cut 6 bases from V and 2 bases from J, with 7 bases between. CDR1 LGHNA and CDR2 YSLEER come from the germline V gene.

The chain combines TRBV10-2 with TRBJ1-1; possible D gene TRBD1, 5 bases. This CDR3 has 15 amino acids. Germline V gives CDR1 WSHSY, CDR2 SAAADI. V was trimmed by 10 bases and J by 3 bases, leaving 21 bases between them. CDR3 nucleotide sequence: TGCGCCACCCACGACAGTCGGGCTTTAGACACTGAAGCTTTCTTT. Amino acid sequence: CATHDSRALDTEAFF.

The CDR3 loop is CASSLPNNNEQFF. The CDR3 nucleotides read TGTGCCAGCAGCTTACCGAATAACAATGAGCAGTTCTTC. This chain links TRBV11-3 with TRBJ2-1; unclear D gene. Trimming stripped 2 bases from V and 5 bases from J, with 7 bases between. Per the germline V gene, CDR1 is SGHNT and CDR2 is YENEEA. The CDR3 has 13 residues.

V is TRBV4-3 and J is TRBJ2-1; D is perhaps TRBD1 (5 bases). The CDR3 spans 15 residues. The V end lost 1 base, the J end lost 2 bases, and 9 bases lay between the germline ends. In germline, CDR1 is LGHNA, CDR2 YSLEER. CDR3 amino acids: CASSQVAGTYNEQFF. The CDR3 bases are TGCGCCAGCAGCCAAGTTGCAGGGACCTACAATGAGCAGTTCTTC.

V usage is TRBV9 and J usage is TRBJ1-1; TRBD1 matches at 11 bases. The germline V gene encodes CDR1 SGDLS and CDR2 YYNGEE. The CDR3 length is 14 residues. Unmatched junction bases numbered 5, after V lost 3 bases and J lost 7 bases. The DNA of the CDR3 is TGTGCCAGCAGCGGTGGACAGGGGGCAGGTGAAGCTTTCTTT. This gives the protein CASSGGQGAGEAFF.

The gene calls are TRBV7-9 and TRBJ2-4; D is undetermined. V was trimmed by 1 base and J by 8 bases, leaving 12 bases between them. The CDR3 spans 14 residues. Germline V gene data show CDR1 as SEHNR and CDR2 as FQNEAQ (reference sequence). Written as DNA, the CDR3 is TGTGCCAGCAGCTTAGGCGGCCACCCGGACATTCAGTACTTC. As protein: CASSLGGHPDIQYF. Looking up the rest from reference TRBV7-9 and TRBJ2-4 gives the full variable domain: DTGVSQNPRHKITKRGQNVTFRCDPISEHNRLYWYRQTLGQGPEFLTYFQNEAQLEKSRLLSDRFSAERPKGSFSTLEIQRTEQGDSAMYLCASSLGGHPDIQYFGAGTRLSVL.

The rearrangement joins TRBV19 to TRBJ2-1, with no clear D. Deletions cut 7 bases from V and 9 bases from J, with 10 bases between. CDR3 length: 11 amino acids. Germline lookup yields CDR1 LNHDA and CDR2 SQIVND (reference sequence). In DNA form, the CDR3 reads TGTGCCAGTATAGGGTTAGGTGAGCAGTTCTTC. This gives the protein CASIGLGEQFF.

CDR3 sequence: CASSLMTGDEKLFF. The DNA of the CDR3 is TGTGCCAGCAGCTTAATGACCGGCGATGAAAAACTGTTTTTT. J is TRBJ1-4 and V is TRBV13, with D unresolved. V was trimmed by 2 bases and J by 6 bases, leaving 10 bases between them. Germline V gene data show CDR1 as PRHDT and CDR2 as FYEKMQ (reference sequence). This CDR3 has 14 amino acids.

V is TRBV29-1 and J is TRBJ2-7; 9 nucleotides align to TRBD2. Per the germline V gene, CDR1 is SQVTM and CDR2 is ANQGSEA. V gave up 6 bases and J gave up 2 bases; unmatched junction bases: 8. The CDR3 sequence is 14 residues long. The CDR3 region is CSVPISGSPYEQYF. In DNA form, the CDR3 reads TGCAGCGTCCCTATTAGCGGGAGCCCCTACGAGCAGTACTTC.

This clone is a singleton in its sample. The gene calls are TRBV19 and TRBJ2-2; no firm D call. The CDR3 is made up of 16 amino acids. V was trimmed by 7 bases and J by 3 bases, leaving 18 bases between them. Germline CDR1 is LNHDA and CDR2 is SQIVND (reference sequence). CDR3 nucleotides: TGTGCCAGTATATATGGGGAACCCCTGCACACCGGGGAGCTGTTTTTT. Translating gives CASIYGEPLHTGELFF.

The chain has TRBV27 and TRBJ2-7; unclear D gene. This CDR3 contains 13 residues. CDR1 MNHEY and CDR2 SMNVEV come from the germline V gene (reference sequence). Deletions cut 6 bases from V and 3 bases from J, with 12 bases between. CDR3 bases: TGTGCCAGCAGCCCCGACTCCTTCTACGAGCAGTACTTC. This codes for CASSPDSFYEQYF.

J is TRBJ2-3 and V is TRBV7-9; D is uncertain. Germline V lookup: CDR1 SEHNR, CDR2 FQNEAQ (reference sequence). This CDR3 comprises 17 residues. V was shortened by 4 bases and J by 2 bases, with 19 bases between the two germline ends. The CDR3 spells CASSSHGASPSTDTQYF. The DNA of the CDR3 is TGTGCCAGCAGCTCCCACGGAGCGAGCCCCTCCACAGATACGCAGTATTTT.

In regard to this clone: Other nucleotide sequences from this sample produce the same CDR3. In DNA form, the CDR3 reads TGTGCCAGCAGCGTAGTGGGGAAGAGGACAGATACGCAGTATTTT. It specifies CASSVVGKRTDTQYF. V and J are TRBV9 and TRBJ2-3; D is unclear. CDR1 is SGDLS, CDR2 YYNGEE, per germline. The CDR3 consists of 15 residues. V was cut by 0 bases and J by 3 bases, with 11 bases left in between.

The V gene is TRBV10-3, the J gene TRBJ1-2; D ambiguous. Trimming removed 0 bases at V and 3 bases at J, with 8 bases between. Looked up from germline, CDR1 is ENHRY and CDR2 is SYGVKD. The CDR3 spans 14 residues. CDR3 sequence (DNA): TGTGCCATCAGTGAGTCGATTTCAGACTATGGCTACACCTTC. It is translated as CAISESISDYGYTF.

V usage is TRBV4-3 and J usage is TRBJ2-1; 9 positions agree with TRBD1. After removal of 0 bases from V and 3 bases from J, the junction contained 9 bases not matched to a gene. The CDR3 contains 18 residues. In germline, CDR1 is LGHNA, CDR2 YSLEER. This CDR3 is CASSQEGQGWEGYNEQFF. CDR3 nucleotides: TGCGCCAGCAGCCAAGAGGGACAGGGCTGGGAGGGCTACAATGAGCAGTTCTTC.

The rearrangement uses TRBV11-2 and TRBJ2-1; 9 bases are shared with TRBD1. V lost 6 bases, J lost 8 bases, and 8 bases stayed unmatched. Germline CDR1 is SGHAT and CDR2 is FQNNGV. The CDR3 contains 14 residues. In nucleotides, the CDR3 is TGTGCCAGCAGGGGGACAGGGATGATATATGAGCAGTTCTTC. Its protein product is CASRGTGMIYEQFF.